The 31 T cell receptor beta chains given below trace back to one sample, sequenced in a study of shared clonotypes between healthy human individuals. TCRdb's copy holds only in-frame clones and misses some; the assay was immunoSEQ multiplex PCR. The sample lists about 1.5 million clones; around 97% were seen once. Sequenced: naive CD4+ T cells sorted from blood. Subset of the sample: CD45RA+ positively selected. The receptors stem from a man aged 25 to 40 in good health.

The chain has TRBV27 and TRBJ2-5; 9 positions match TRBD1. V dropped 5 bases and J dropped 4; count of bases not matched to a gene: 8. Looked up from germline, CDR1 is MNHEY and CDR2 is SMNVEV (reference sequence). The CDR3 is made up of 15 amino acids. CDR3 sequence: CASSIHRGRGETQYF. The DNA for the CDR3 is TGTGCCAGCAGTATCCACAGGGGGCGCGGAGAGACCCAGTACTTC.

V is TRBV19 and J is TRBJ2-3, with D possibly being TRBD1 or TRBD2 (5 bases each). Germline V gene data show CDR1 as LNHDA and CDR2 as SQIVND (reference sequence). V lost 5 bases to trimming and J lost 0 bases, with 9 bases between them. The CDR3 is 14 amino acids. CDR3 sequence (DNA): TGTGCCAGTAGTTCATGGGACAGCACAGATACGCAGTATTTT. Its protein product is CASSSWDSTDTQYF.

A remark on this clone: The same CDR3 also results from other DNA sequences found in this sample. This sequence joins TRBV18 and TRBJ2-7; 7 bases are shared with TRBD1. Germline V gene lookup returns CDR1 KGHSH and CDR2 LQKENI. V gave up 0 bases and J gave up 6 bases; unmatched junction bases: 2. This CDR3 contains 13 residues. CDR3 nucleotide sequence: TGTGCCAGCTCACCACCGGGACAGTCCGAGCAGTACTTC. It codes for CASSPPGQSEQYF.

V gene TRBV7-9 combines with J gene TRBJ1-1; D perhaps matches TRBD1 (5 bases). The germline gives CDR1 SEHNR, CDR2 FQNEAQ (reference sequence). CDR3 length equals 13 residues. Trimming left V 9 bases short and J 1 base short, with 12 bases between. CDR3 sequence (DNA): TGTGCCAGTTTGACAGCTCAGAACACTGAAGCTTTCTTT. The encoded protein is CASLTAQNTEAFF. Full variable domain (remainder filled in from reference TRBV7-9 and TRBJ1-1): DTGVSQNPRHKITKRGQNVTFRCDPISEHNRLYWYRQTLGQGPEFLTYFQNEAQLEKSRLLSDRFSAERPKGSFSTLEIQRTEQGDSAMYLCASLTAQNTEAFFGQGTRLTVV.

As regards this clone: The same CDR3 can be traced to other DNA sequences in this sample. The chain links TRBV28 to TRBJ2-3; no definite D call. Deletions cut 8 bases from V and 0 bases from J, with 6 bases between. This CDR3 is built from 12 residues. CDR1 and CDR2 (germline): MDHEN, SYDVKM. CDR3 DNA: TGTGCCAGCGGTGAGAGCACAGATACGCAGTATTTT. Protein sequence: CASGESTDTQYF. The variable domain in full, completed from reference TRBV28 and TRBJ2-3, reads DVKVTQSSRYLVKRTGEKVFLECVQDMDHENMFWYRQDPGLGLRLIYFSYDVKMKEKGDIPEGYSVSREKKERFSLILESASTNQTSMYLCASGESTDTQYFGPGTRLTVL.

J is TRBJ2-4 and V is TRBV5-1, with D possibly TRBD1 on 5 matching bases. The V end was cut by 0 bases, the J end by 9 bases, with 13 bases between. The CDR3 is made up of 14 amino acids. In germline, CDR1 is SGHRS, CDR2 YFSETQ. This CDR3 reads CASSLEGIFGIQYF. CDR3 bases: TGCGCCAGCAGCTTGGAGGGGATATTCGGCATTCAGTACTTC.

The V call is TRBV10-3, the J call TRBJ1-1, with unresolved D. CDR1 and CDR2 from the germline V gene are ENHRY and SYGVKD. The length of the CDR3 is 13 residues. The V end was cut by 1 base, the J end by 1 base, with 4 bases between. In DNA form, the CDR3 reads TGTGCCATCAGTGAGTGGGAGAACACTGAAGCTTTCTTT. This gives the protein CAISEWENTEAFF.

The chain links TRBV5-4 to TRBJ2-1; no clear D. Germline lookup yields CDR1 SGHNT and CDR2 YYREEE (reference sequence). Deletions cut 0 bases from V and 9 bases from J, with 13 bases between. This CDR3 comprises 14 residues. The CDR3 loop is CASSLDPAPFEQFF. The CDR3 nucleotides read TGTGCCAGCAGCTTGGACCCAGCCCCCTTTGAGCAGTTCTTC.

The chain recombines TRBV28 with TRBJ2-3; D call uncertain. V shed 5 bases and J shed 3 bases, with 9 bases lying between them. The CDR3 is 13 amino acids. CDR1 is MDHEN, CDR2 SYDVKM, per germline. CDR3 sequence (DNA): TGTGCCAGCAGTCCTTACCTGACAGATACGCAGTATTTT. Amino acids: CASSPYLTDTQYF.

This sequence joins TRBV7-2 and TRBJ2-7, with TRBD2 as a possible D gene (5 bases). V shed 2 bases and J shed 6 bases, with 8 bases lying between them. The CDR3 is 12 amino acids. CDR1 is SGHTA and CDR2 is FQGNSA in the germline V gene. In nucleotides, the CDR3 is TGTGCCAGCAGCTTAAGCGGTGCCGAGCAGTACTTC. It translates to CASSLSGAEQYF.

The J gene is TRBJ1-1, the V gene TRBV28; a possible D gene is TRBD1 (5 bases). The ends were cut back, 5 bases at V and 0 bases at J, with 22 bases in the middle. This CDR3 contains 18 residues. Per germline, CDR1 MDHEN and CDR2 SYDVKM. For the CDR3, the DNA is TGTGCCAGCAGTGCCCTGTTCCCCCAGGGACCGATGAACACTGAAGCTTTCTTT. Its translation: CASSALFPQGPMNTEAFF.

The chain uses TRBV28 and TRBJ2-7, with 11 nucleotides matching TRBD2. The CDR3 extends over 18 amino acids. Germline values: CDR1 MDHEN, CDR2 SYDVKM. The junction had 16 bases not matched to a gene; V was cut back by 6 bases and J by 3 bases. The CDR3: CASSQMGLLAGVDYEQYF. The CDR3 coding sequence is TGTGCCAGCAGCCAAATGGGGCTACTAGCGGGAGTAGACTACGAGCAGTACTTC.

The chain is built from TRBV7-2 and TRBJ2-3; TRBD2 matches 11 bases. Germline V gives CDR1 SGHTA, CDR2 FQGNSA. The CDR3 is 17 amino acids. V was pared by 0 bases and J by 5 bases, with 7 bases of the junction left unmatched. The CDR3 loop is CASSLAGTSGIIDTQYF. CDR3 nucleotides: TGTGCCAGCAGCTTAGCCGGGACTAGCGGAATTATAGATACGCAGTATTTT.

V gene TRBV25-1 combines with J gene TRBJ2-1, with 8 bases matching TRBD1. Germline V lookup: CDR1 MGHDK, CDR2 SYGVNS. V shed 6 bases, J shed 9 bases, and the junction held 10 bases outside the gene matches. This CDR3 has 14 residues. CDR3 sequence: CASRRQGFSGEQFF. The CDR3, as DNA: TGTGCCAGCAGAAGACAGGGGTTCTCCGGTGAGCAGTTCTTC.

J is TRBJ1-2 and V is TRBV28; D perhaps matches TRBD1 (6 bases). Trimming pared 5 bases from V and 4 bases from J, leaving 14 bases between. Germline loops: CDR1 MDHEN, CDR2 SYDVKM. The CDR3 runs to 14 residues. Here the CDR3 DNA reads TGTGCCAGCAGTGCCCGAGGGGGGGGCTATGGCTACACCTTC. Protein product: CASSARGGGYGYTF.

The V gene is TRBV6-5, the J gene TRBJ2-1, with 8 bases aligning to TRBD1. The V segment lost 6 bases and the J segment 10 bases; nucleotides outside the gene matches: 14. CDR1 is MNHEY, CDR2 SVGAGI, per germline. This CDR3 is 15 amino acids long. CDR3 protein: CASSLTGTGESEQFF. The CDR3 DNA reads as TGTGCCAGCAGCCTTACCGGGACAGGTGAATCCGAGCAGTTCTTC.

V is TRBV9 and J is TRBJ2-1; weak D call: TRBD1 (5 bases). This CDR3 region has 17 residues. V lost 4 bases and J 3 bases, leaving 20 bases between the germline ends. CDR1 is SGDLS and CDR2 is YYNGEE in the germline V gene. CDR3 sequence reads: CASSSPRKGKYYNEQFF. CDR3 DNA sequence: TGTGCCAGCAGCTCTCCCCGGAAGGGGAAATACTACAATGAGCAGTTCTTC.

On this clone itself: The sample contains more than one DNA sequence encoding this CDR3. This chain links TRBV5-1 with TRBJ2-5; 8 bases align to TRBD1. Looked up from germline, CDR1 is SGHRS and CDR2 is YFSETQ. The CDR3 length is 14 residues. Trimming took 2 bases from V and 4 from J; bases not matched to a gene: 4. The CDR3 spells CASSFDRGGETQYF. The CDR3 nucleotides are TGCGCCAGCAGCTTTGACAGGGGTGGAGAGACCCAGTACTTC.

CDR3 bases: TGTGCCAGCAGTGCAAACCGGGACAGGGGATTCTACAATGAGCAGTTCTTC. This translates into CASSANRDRGFYNEQFF. The chain combines TRBV25-1 with TRBJ2-1, with 10 bases that match TRBD1. V dropped 4 bases and J dropped 3; count of bases not matched to a gene: 9. This CDR3 has 17 amino acids. The germline gives CDR1 MGHDK, CDR2 SYGVNS.

The rearrangement uses TRBV18 and TRBJ2-7; D is perhaps TRBD1 (6 bases). The CDR3 sequence is 16 residues long. Trimming shortened V by 0 bases and J by 0 bases, and 12 bases separated the two germline ends. Germline loops: CDR1 KGHSH, CDR2 LQKENI. DNA of the CDR3: TGTGCCAGCTCACCACCTAACAGGGTTTCCTCCTACGAGCAGTACTTC. Translation gives CASSPPNRVSSYEQYF.

DNA for the CDR3: TGTGCCAGCAGCTTAAAGATAGGTCAGGACGAGCAGTACTTC. It encodes CASSLKIGQDEQYF. The rearrangement joins TRBV7-6 to TRBJ2-7; D remains unclear. The V and J ends lost 2 bases and 5 bases respectively, with 13 bases between them. Germline V gene lookup returns CDR1 SGHVS and CDR2 FNYEAQ. This CDR3 is 14 amino acids long.

This chain connects TRBV5-1 to TRBJ2-2; TRBD2 aligns across 10 bases. The length of the CDR3 is 16 residues. CDR1 and CDR2 (germline): SGHRS, YFSETQ. The V gene end was trimmed by 4 bases and the J gene end by 2 bases; junction bases not matched to a gene: 5. Here the CDR3 reads CASSKGLADNTGELFF. CDR3 bases: TGCGCCAGCAGCAAAGGACTAGCGGATAACACCGGGGAGCTGTTTTTT.

This rearrangement joins TRBV5-6 to TRBJ2-2; D gene unclear. The length of the CDR3 is 14 residues. Trimming stripped 3 bases from V and 9 bases from J, with 15 bases between. The germline V gene encodes CDR1 SGHDT and CDR2 YYEEEE. This chain's CDR3 is CASSSIMGDRELFF. CDR3 nucleotides: TGTGCCAGCAGCTCCATTATGGGTGACAGGGAGCTGTTTTTT.

The CDR3 is CASSPQKGPGTWEQYF. CDR3 in DNA: TGTGCCAGTAGCCCTCAGAAGGGTCCGGGTACGTGGGAGCAGTACTTC. The rearrangement links TRBV19 to TRBJ2-7; D gene uncertain. The CDR3 has 16 residues. V was cut by 6 bases and J by 7 bases, with 25 bases left in between. CDR1 and CDR2 (germline): LNHDA, SQIVND (reference sequence).

The gene calls are TRBV28 and TRBJ2-1, with 9 positions matching TRBD1. This CDR3 has 16 amino acids. The germline V gene encodes CDR1 MDHEN and CDR2 SYDVKM. V shed 10 bases and J 9 bases; nucleotides not matched to a gene: 19. The CDR3 protein is CAIASQGTGMFAEQFF. The DNA of the CDR3 is TGTGCCATCGCATCCCAGGGGACAGGGATGTTCGCTGAGCAGTTCTTC. The whole variable domain, remainder taken from reference TRBV28 and TRBJ2-1, is DVKVTQSSRYLVKRTGEKVFLECVQDMDHENMFWYRQDPGLGLRLIYFSYDVKMKEKGDIPEGYSVSREKKERFSLILESASTNQTSMYLCAIASQGTGMFAEQFFGPGTRLTVL.

V gene TRBV18 combines with J gene TRBJ2-1, with D hard to call. The germline V gene encodes CDR1 KGHSH and CDR2 LQKENI. This CDR3 spans 16 amino acids. Trimming pared 0 bases from V and 7 bases from J, leaving 16 bases between. CDR3 sequence reads: CASSPPSSLARNEQFF. The CDR3 nucleotides are TGTGCCAGCTCACCACCGTCCAGCTTAGCTAGGAATGAGCAGTTCTTC.

The chain is built from TRBV5-1 and TRBJ1-1; 11 nucleotides agree with TRBD1. Germline-derived CDR1 and CDR2 are SGHRS and YFSETQ. CDR3 length equals 15 residues. V lost 6 bases to trimming and J lost 5 bases; unmatched junction nucleotides: 9. The CDR3, as DNA: TGCGCCAGCACACCTCTCGGGACAGGGGGGACTGAAGCTTTCTTT. Protein sequence: CASTPLGTGGTEAFF.

The chain recombines TRBV11-3 with TRBJ2-1; D unclear. This CDR3 contains 14 residues. The V and J ends lost 2 bases and 5 bases respectively, with 10 bases between them. Germline CDR1 reads SGHNT; CDR2 reads YENEEA. The CDR3 DNA reads as TGTGCCAGCAGCTTATCCCCCGGGCACAATGAGCAGTTCTTC. Translation gives CASSLSPGHNEQFF. Full variable domain (remainder filled in from reference TRBV11-3 and TRBJ2-1): EAGVVQSPRYKIIEKKQPVAFWCNPISGHNTLYWYLQNLGQGPELLIRYENEEAVDDSQLPKDRFSAERLKGVDSTLKIQPAELGDSAVYLCASSLSPGHNEQFFGPGTRLTVL.

This chain connects TRBV18 to TRBJ2-1; D is possibly TRBD2 (6 bases). The germline V gene encodes CDR1 KGHSH and CDR2 LQKENI. V lost 1 base, J lost 3 bases, and 10 bases lay in between. CDR3 length: 15 amino acids. CDR3: CASSPQSGVYNEQFF. As DNA, the CDR3 is TGTGCCAGCTCACCACAGTCGGGAGTCTACAATGAGCAGTTCTTC. The complete variable domain, with remaining parts taken from reference TRBV18 and TRBJ2-1, reads NAGVMQNPRHLVRRRGQEARLRCSPMKGHSHVYWYRQLPEEGLKFMVYLQKENIIDESGMPKERFSAEFPKEGPSILRIQQVVRGDSAAYFCASSPQSGVYNEQFFGPGTRLTVL.

The chain has TRBV2 and TRBJ2-7; weak D call: TRBD2 (6 bases). The V and J ends lost 1 base and 1 base respectively, with 11 bases between them. The germline V gene has CDR1 SNHLY and CDR2 FYNNEI. This CDR3 contains 15 residues. CDR3 bases: TGTGCCAGCAGTGAAGACACCCGGGGGTCCTACGAGCAGTACTTC. Translation gives CASSEDTRGSYEQYF.

The gene calls are TRBV18 and TRBJ1-2; 7 bases are shared with TRBD1. Trimming at V came to 0 bases and at J to 4 bases, leaving 11 bases not matched to a gene. CDR3 length equals 17 residues. Germline V gene data show CDR1 as KGHSH and CDR2 as LQKENI. The CDR3 loop is CASSPPSRTGDSYGYTF. The CDR3 DNA reads TGTGCCAGCTCACCACCGAGCCGAACAGGGGATTCCTATGGCTACACCTTC.